This T cell receptor (beta chain) was obtained from a study of cytomegalovirus exposure and HLA in healthy donors. On the study more broadly: Caucasian-associated ancestry cluster membership applied to just over 80% of several hundred genotyped donors.

Study observations and caveats: Productive rates of about 87% or about 30% were seen for most TCR beta V segments in an earlier analysis.

This CDR3 spans 13 amino acids. Looked up from germline, CDR1 is SEHNR and CDR2 is FQNEAQ (reference sequence). V lost 5 bases, J lost 2 bases, and 3 bases stayed unmatched. A note on this clone: As yet, its antigen is unknown.

Vbeta (60) and Jbeta (13) primers were used in the PCR. Here immunoSEQ multiplex PCR was the method, and the copy in TCRdb shows in-frame clones only, minus some. This table has roughly 150,000 clones, 75% to 90% appearing once. This sequence joins TRBV7-9 and TRBJ2-7; 7 bases line up with TRBD1. Sequencing used PBMCs. This clonotype was sampled from a man aged 50-60 years in good health and CMV-seropositive. The CDR3 DNA is TGTGCCAGCAGCCAGGGACAGCCCTACGAGCAGTACTTC. Its translation: CASSQGQPYEQYF.